This T cell receptor (beta chain) was recovered during a study of cytomegalovirus exposure and HLA in healthy donors. Across the study: A prior study identified 100 million to 130 million unique TCR beta sequences from around 180 million T cells.

General study results and limits: When the data were analyzed later, several of the most significant clusters appeared to be linked to common viral pathogens.

Concerning this clone: Its antigen is not identified.

Germline lookup yields CDR1 SGHAT and CDR2 FQNNGV. This CDR3 contains 15 residues. J was trimmed by 9 bases and V by 2 bases; bases with no gene match: 4. The PCR was carried out with 60 Vbeta primers and 13 Jbeta primers. Sequenced by immunoSEQ multiplex PCR; TCRdb stores in-frame clones only, minus some. The table lists fewer than 150,000 clones, with less than 3.5% in the top ten. The sequence was obtained from a man between 35 and 55 years old in good health and CMV-seronegative. Sequencing input: PBMCs. V is TRBV11-2 and J is TRBJ2-1, with 13 nucleotides matching TRBD2. DNA of the CDR3: TGTGCCAGCAGCTTAAAACTAGCGGGGGGGTTTGAGCAGTTCTTC. Its protein product is CASSLKLAGGFEQFF.